This T cell receptor (beta chain) came from a study of beta chain features in type 1 diabetes (dated by TCRdb to the late 2010s). About the investigation overall: Patients and healthy donors did not differ in mean age, gender distribution, total cell number or subset yield. A total of roughly 100,000,000 sorted cells were examined across all samples, and the number of cells per subset was strongly correlated with RNA yield. The study compared TCRB repertoires of sorted circulating CD4+ T cell subsets between recently diagnosed type 1 diabetes patients and matched healthy donors. Regulatory and stem cell-like memory subsets were isolated from only 8 patients and roughly eight healthy donors, whereas naive and central memory subsets came from all 30 or so donors.

Taken from the germline V gene (reference sequence), the CDR1 and CDR2 loops are GTSNPN and SVGIG. Cut back by 4 bases and 5 bases, the V and J ends lie 8 bases apart. Including cysteine and phenylalanine, the CDR3 has 11 amino acids. Only the CDR3 DNA stays, 33 bases, in frame from base 1. A single peripheral blood draw of roughly 0.11 L on average was collected from each donor into heparinised tubes. A BD FACSAria II and a panel including CD45RO, CCR7, CD25, CD127, CD95 and CD27 were used to sort naive, central memory, regulatory and stem cell-like memory CD4+ T cells. Every sorted population had a purity above 95%. PBMCs were isolated immediately by Lymphoprep density gradient centrifugation and stained directly without culture. Samples were stained and sorted in pairs, with one healthy donor and one patient per experiment, so that batch effects were minimized. Broader findings and caveats from the paper: Because cDNA rather than genomic DNA was sequenced, highly expressing activated cells could have been over-represented, although no difference in activation and CD3 levels was found between groups. In all four CD4+ subsets, TCRB CDR3 length was moderately but significantly shorter in type 1 diabetes patients. The naive, central memory and regulatory TCRB repertoires appeared to resemble one another more closely among patients than among healthy donors. At VDJ recombination sites, patients with type 1 diabetes made fewer insertions and deleted more nucleotides, a pattern implying thymic rearrangement abnormalities. Because small numbers of individuals were included in the HLA sub-analyses, any influence of HLA type on TCRB rearrangement was left unresolved. PCR may preferentially amplify shorter templates, but because patient and control samples were amplified and corrected together, any resulting skew would affect both groups equally.

All of the isolated RNA was reverse transcribed with the High Capacity cDNA Reverse Transcription Kit, so expressed TCRB transcripts were sequenced. Deep immunoSEQ sequencing was applied to naive, central memory and regulatory T cell samples, giving an average of about 3.57 million total reads per sample. After sorted cells were lysed in RLT buffer, RNA was extracted with DNase-treated RNeasy Micro or Mini kits, with the choice depending on cell number. Each cell subset was processed separately to prevent cross-contamination, with patient and healthy donor samples processed together. The immunoSEQ multiplex PCR was used to amplify TCRB sequences from cDNA, yielding 87-bp fragments that span the CDR3 region. The amplicons were sequenced using the Illumina HiSeq platform. The paper's processing steps were these. PCR bias was corrected computationally using synthetic template baselines, and reads within Hamming distance 2 were collapsed, with unmergeable singletons discarded. Reads were aligned to IMGT to assign V, D and J genes, CDR3 length, and insertions or deletions at six rearrangement sites. Within each subset, clonotype counts were normalized to sorted cell number, after which true diversity and Gini coefficients were computed with the tcR R package. Repertoire sharing was quantified using the overlap coefficient calculated on TCRB nucleotide sequences. Entries here come from immuneACCESS through TCRdb and include only in-frame sequences with V and J called. Some clones fail to appear in such tables; in the studies checked, an unresolved V gene covers under half of the shortfall, and the cause of the remainder is unknown. The V and J calls and clone size were taken over from that table, and D and trimming were inferred from the DNA. This sample lists about 220,000 clones; under 13% were detected once. The ten most abundant clones make up over 1% of the sample.

This clone has just a few counts. Its antigen remains unidentified. Base quality data are lacking; no much larger clone is found one base away. This same CDR3 is encoded by further DNA sequences in the sample. What was sequenced was central memory CD4+ T cells from blood. The receptor comes from a man aged 18-30 years in good health. The rearrangement combines TRBV30 with TRBJ2-5; the D gene cannot be resolved reliably. The bases read TGTGCCTGGACGTTGGGGGAGACCCAGTACTTC. Its protein reads: CAWTLGETQYF.